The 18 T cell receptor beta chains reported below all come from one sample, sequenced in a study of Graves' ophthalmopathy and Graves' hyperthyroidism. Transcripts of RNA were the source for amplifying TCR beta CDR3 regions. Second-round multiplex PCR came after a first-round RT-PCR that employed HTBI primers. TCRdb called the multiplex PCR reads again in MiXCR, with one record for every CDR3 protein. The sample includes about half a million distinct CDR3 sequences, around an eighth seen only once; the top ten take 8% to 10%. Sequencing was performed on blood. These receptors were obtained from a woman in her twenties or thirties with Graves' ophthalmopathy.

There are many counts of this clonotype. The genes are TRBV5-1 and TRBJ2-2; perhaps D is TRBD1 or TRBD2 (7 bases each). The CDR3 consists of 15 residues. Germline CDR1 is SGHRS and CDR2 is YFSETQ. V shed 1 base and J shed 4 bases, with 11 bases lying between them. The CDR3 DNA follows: TGCGCCAGCAGCTTGACAGGGGAGGGCACCGGGGAGCTGTTTTTT. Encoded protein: CASSLTGEGTGELFF.

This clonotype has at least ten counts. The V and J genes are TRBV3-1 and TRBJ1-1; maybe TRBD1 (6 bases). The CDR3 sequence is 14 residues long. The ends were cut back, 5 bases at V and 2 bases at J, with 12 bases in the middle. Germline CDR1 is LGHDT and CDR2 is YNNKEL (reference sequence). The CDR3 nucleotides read TGTGCCAGCAGCTTCCTGACAGGAAACACTGAAGCTTTCTTT. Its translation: CASSFLTGNTEAFF.

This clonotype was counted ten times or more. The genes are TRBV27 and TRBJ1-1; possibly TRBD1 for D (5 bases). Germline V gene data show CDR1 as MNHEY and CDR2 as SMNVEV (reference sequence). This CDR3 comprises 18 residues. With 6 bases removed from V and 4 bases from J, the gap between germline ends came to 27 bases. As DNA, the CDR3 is TGTGCCAGCAGCCCAACCACCCCCACGGGACTTCTTGGCACTGAAGCTTTCTTT. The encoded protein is CASSPTTPTGLLGTEAFF.

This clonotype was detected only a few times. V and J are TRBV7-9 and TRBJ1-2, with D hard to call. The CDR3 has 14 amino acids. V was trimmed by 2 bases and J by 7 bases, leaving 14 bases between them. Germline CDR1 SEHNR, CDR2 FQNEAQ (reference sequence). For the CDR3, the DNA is TGTGCCAGCAGCTTATATCTGGATGAGGCTGGCTACACCTTC. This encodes CASSLYLDEAGYTF.

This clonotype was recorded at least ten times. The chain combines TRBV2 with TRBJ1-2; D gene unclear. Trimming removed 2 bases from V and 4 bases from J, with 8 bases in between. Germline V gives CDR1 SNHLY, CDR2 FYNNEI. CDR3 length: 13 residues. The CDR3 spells CASSESPTYGYTF. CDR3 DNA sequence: TGTGCCAGCAGTGAAAGCCCGACCTATGGCTACACCTTC. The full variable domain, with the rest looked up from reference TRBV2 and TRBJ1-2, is EPEVTQTPSHQVTQMGQEVILRCVPISNHLYFYWYRQILGQKVEFLVSFYNNEISEKSEIFDDQFSVERPDGSNFTLKIRSTKLEDSAMYFCASSESPTYGYTFGSGTRLTVV.

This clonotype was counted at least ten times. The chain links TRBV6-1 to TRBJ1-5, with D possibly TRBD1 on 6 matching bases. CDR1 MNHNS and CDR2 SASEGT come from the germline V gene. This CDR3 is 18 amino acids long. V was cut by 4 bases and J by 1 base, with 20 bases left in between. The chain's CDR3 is CASSVSPARGTSNQPQHF. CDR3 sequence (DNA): TGTGCCAGCAGTGTTAGTCCCGCCAGGGGAACGAGCAATCAGCCCCAGCATTTT.

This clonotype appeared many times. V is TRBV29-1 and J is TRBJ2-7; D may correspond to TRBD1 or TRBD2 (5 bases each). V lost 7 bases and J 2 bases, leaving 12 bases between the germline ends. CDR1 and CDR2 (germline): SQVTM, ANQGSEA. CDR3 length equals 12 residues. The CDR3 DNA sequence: TGCAGCGCCGGGACGCCAGCCTACGAGCAGTACTTC. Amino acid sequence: CSAGTPAYEQYF.

The CDR3 sequence: CASTKTSGELFF. The CDR3 bases are TGTGCCAGCACTAAAACTTCCGGGGAGCTGTTTTTT. The V and J genes are TRBV6-2 or TRBV6-3 and TRBJ2-2; D is undetermined. Germline CDR1 is MNHEY and CDR2 is SVGEGT. The CDR3 runs 12 residues. V lost 7 bases to trimming and J lost 6 bases, with 9 bases between them.

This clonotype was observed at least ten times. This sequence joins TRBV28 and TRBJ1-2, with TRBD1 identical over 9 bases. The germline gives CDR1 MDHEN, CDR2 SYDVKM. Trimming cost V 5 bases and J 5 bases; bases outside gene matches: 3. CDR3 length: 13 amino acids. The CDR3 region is CASSADRGYGYTF. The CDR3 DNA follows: TGTGCCAGCAGTGCCGACAGGGGGTATGGCTACACCTTC.

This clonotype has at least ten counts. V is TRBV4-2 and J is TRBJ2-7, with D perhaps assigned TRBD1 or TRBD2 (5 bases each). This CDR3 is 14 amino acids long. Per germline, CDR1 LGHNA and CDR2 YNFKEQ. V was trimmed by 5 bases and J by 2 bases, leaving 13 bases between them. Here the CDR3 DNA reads TGTGCCAGCAGCGAGGTCCGGGGACCCTACGAGCAGTACTTC. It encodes CASSEVRGPYEQYF.

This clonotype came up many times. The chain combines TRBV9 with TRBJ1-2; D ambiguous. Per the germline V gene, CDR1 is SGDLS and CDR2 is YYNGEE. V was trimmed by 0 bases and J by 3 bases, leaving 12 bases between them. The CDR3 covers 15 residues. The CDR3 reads CASSVGGGIDYGYTF. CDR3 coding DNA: TGTGCCAGCAGCGTAGGGGGAGGTATCGACTATGGCTACACCTTC.

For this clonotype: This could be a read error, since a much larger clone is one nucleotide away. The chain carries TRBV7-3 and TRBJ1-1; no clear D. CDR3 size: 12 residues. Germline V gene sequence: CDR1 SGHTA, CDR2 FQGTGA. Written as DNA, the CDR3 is TGTGCCAGCAGCCGAACTTACACTGAAGCTTGCTTT. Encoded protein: CASSRTYTEACF.

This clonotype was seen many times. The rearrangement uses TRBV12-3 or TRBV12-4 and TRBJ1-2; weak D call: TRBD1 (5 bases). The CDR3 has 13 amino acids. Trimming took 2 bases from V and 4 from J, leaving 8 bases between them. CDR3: CASSLHRSYGYTF. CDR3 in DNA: TGTGCCAGCAGTTTACACAGGAGCTATGGCTACACCTTC.

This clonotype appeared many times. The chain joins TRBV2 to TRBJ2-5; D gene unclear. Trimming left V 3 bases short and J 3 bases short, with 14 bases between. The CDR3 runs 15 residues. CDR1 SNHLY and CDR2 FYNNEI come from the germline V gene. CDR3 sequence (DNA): TGTGCCAGCAGTGAGCGGTCTACAGAGGAAGAGACCCAGTACTTC. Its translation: CASSERSTEEETQYF. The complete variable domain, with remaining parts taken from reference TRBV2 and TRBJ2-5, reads EPEVTQTPSHQVTQMGQEVILRCVPISNHLYFYWYRQILGQKVEFLVSFYNNEISEKSEIFDDQFSVERPDGSNFTLKIRSTKLEDSAMYFCASSERSTEEETQYFGPGTRLLVL.

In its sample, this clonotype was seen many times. The DNA for the CDR3 is TGTGCCAGCAGCTTACGTCCCCGAACCAACAGGGGGAGATTAGGTGGCTACACCTTC. It yields the protein CASSLRPRTNRGRLGGYTF. The gene calls are TRBV11-1 and TRBJ1-2; 8 bases are a match to TRBD1. Per germline, CDR1 SGHAT and CDR2 FQDESV (reference sequence). V was pared by 2 bases and J by 7 bases, with 21 bases of the junction left unmatched. CDR3 length: 19 amino acids. The complete variable domain, with remaining parts taken from reference TRBV11-1 and TRBJ1-2, reads EAEVAQSPRYKITEKSQAVAFWCDPISGHATLYWYRQILGQGPELLVQFQDESVVDDSQLPKDRFSAERLKGVDSTLKIQPAELGDSAMYLCASSLRPRTNRGRLGGYTFGSGTRLTVV.

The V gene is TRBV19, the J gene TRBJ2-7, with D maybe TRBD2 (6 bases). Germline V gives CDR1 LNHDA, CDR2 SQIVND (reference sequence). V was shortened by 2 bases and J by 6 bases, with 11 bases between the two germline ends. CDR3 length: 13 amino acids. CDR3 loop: CASSISGTLEQYF. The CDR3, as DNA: TGTGCCAGTAGTATATCCGGGACTCTCGAGCAGTACTTC.

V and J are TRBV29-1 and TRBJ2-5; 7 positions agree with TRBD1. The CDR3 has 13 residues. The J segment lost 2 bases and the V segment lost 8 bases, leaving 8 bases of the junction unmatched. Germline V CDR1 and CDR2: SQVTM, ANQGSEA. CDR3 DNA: TGCAGCTGCGAAGGGGGCAGGCAAGAGACCCAGTACTTC. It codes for CSCEGGRQETQYF.

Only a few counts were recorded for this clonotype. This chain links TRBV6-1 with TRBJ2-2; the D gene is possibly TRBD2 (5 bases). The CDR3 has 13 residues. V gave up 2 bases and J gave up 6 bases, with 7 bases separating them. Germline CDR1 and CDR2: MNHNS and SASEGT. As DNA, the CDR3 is TGTGCCAGCAGTGAATCGAGGGCCGGGGAGCTGTTTTTT. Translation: CASSESRAGELFF.